The next 17 T cell receptor beta chains were all read from a single sample in a study of response to subunit inactivated influenza vaccine. TCRdb used MiXCR to reprocess the RT-PCR reads, holding one entry per CDR3 protein. The profile shows approximately 480,000 distinct CDR3 sequences, roughly 9.7% of them singletons. This material consisted of PBMCs from blood, taken 35 to 45 days after vaccination. These receptors all stem from a man over 45 who received an inactivated influenza vaccine.

This clonotype was detected only a few times. This chain joins TRBV10-3 and TRBJ2-1, with TRBD2 identical over 10 bases. In germline, CDR1 is ENHRY, CDR2 SYGVKD. The CDR3 contains 14 residues. With V trimmed by 3 bases and J by 9 bases, 5 bases remained unmatched. CDR3 sequence: CAISDGGLASEQFF. The DNA for the CDR3 is TGTGCCATCAGTGATGGGGGACTAGCGAGTGAGCAGTTCTTC.

This chain links TRBV11-1 with TRBJ2-1; unclear D gene. Per germline, CDR1 SGHAT and CDR2 FQDESV (reference sequence). This CDR3 has 14 amino acids. Between the trimmed V and J ends, which lost 6 bases and 1 base, there was a span of 10 bases. The CDR3 here is CASSQSRSYNEQFF. In DNA form, the CDR3 reads TGTGCCAGCAGTCAATCTCGATCCTACAATGAGCAGTTCTTC.

This clonotype was observed a handful of times. The V gene is TRBV5-8, the J gene TRBJ2-5; 11 nucleotides line up with TRBD1. This CDR3 contains 15 residues. Germline assignment: CDR1 SGHTS and CDR2 YDEGEE. Losses at the gene ends were 4 bases for V and 5 bases for J; bases not matched to a gene: 7. In nucleotides, the CDR3 is TGTGCCAGCAGCCTCGGGACAGGGGGGCTGGAGACCCAGTACTTC. As protein: CASSLGTGGLETQYF.

The V and J genes are TRBV7-3 and TRBJ2-3; D remains ambiguous. Germline V CDR1 and CDR2: SGHTA, FQGTGA. Deletions cut 5 bases from V and 8 bases from J, with 17 bases between. This CDR3 comprises 14 residues. CDR3 amino acids: CASSPGINSATQYF. Here the CDR3 DNA reads TGTGCCAGCAGCCCGGGTATCAATAGTGCTACGCAGTATTTT.

The chain carries TRBV7-3 and TRBJ1-1; D unresolved. Germline V gene lookup returns CDR1 SGHTA and CDR2 FQGTGA. The CDR3 sequence is 13 residues long. Trimming took off 1 base at V and 3 bases at J, with 6 bases between the two ends. CDR3 amino acids: CASSLRVDTEAFF. The CDR3 DNA follows: TGTGCCAGCAGCTTAAGGGTTGACACTGAAGCTTTCTTT.

This clonotype was recorded at least ten times. The chain recombines TRBV27 with TRBJ1-6; D not resolved. There are 10 residues in the CDR3. Trimming removed 0 bases from V and 12 bases from J, with 0 bases in between. Germline V CDR1 and CDR2: MNHEY, SMNVEV (reference sequence). DNA of the CDR3: TGTGCCAGCAGTTTATCACCCCTCCACTTT. As protein: CASSLSPLHF.

This clonotype was counted ten times or more. V usage is TRBV20-1 and J usage is TRBJ2-3; 11 bases line up with TRBD2. Germline V gene data show CDR1 as DFQATT and CDR2 as SNEGSKA (reference sequence). Trimming cost V 6 bases and J 2 bases; bases outside gene matches: 4. This CDR3 has 14 amino acids. The CDR3 DNA is TGCAGTGCGAGACTAGCGGGGACCACAGATACGCAGTATTTT. It translates to CSARLAGTTDTQYF.

The chain combines TRBV28 with TRBJ2-5; D is unresolved. V lost 2 bases, J lost 5 bases, and 12 bases lay in between. This CDR3 is built from 14 residues. Germline V gives CDR1 MDHEN, CDR2 SYDVKM. CDR3 coding DNA: TGTGCCAGCAGTTTAGGTGCGCCCCTGGAGACCCAGTACTTC. Translation gives CASSLGAPLETQYF.

This clonotype has more than one count but fewer than ten. The chain links TRBV20-1 to TRBJ2-3, with 13 positions matching TRBD2. CDR3 size: 16 residues. The germline CDR1 and CDR2 sequences are DFQATT and SNEGSKA (reference sequence). After removal of 2 bases from V and 0 bases from J, the junction contained 2 bases not matched to a gene. The CDR3, as DNA: TGCAGTGCTAGAAGGACTAGCGGGGGTAGCACAGATACGCAGTATTTT. This sequence encodes CSARRTSGGSTDTQYF.

The genes are TRBV12-3 or TRBV12-4 and TRBJ2-7, with D hard to call. The CDR3 covers 13 residues. V was trimmed by 5 bases and J by 7 bases, leaving 15 bases between them. CDR3 bases: TGTGCCAGCAGTAACCGGGCCCCTGGGGAGCAGTACTTC. The encoded protein is CASSNRAPGEQYF.

The chain links TRBV7-9 to TRBJ2-7; 9 bases line up with TRBD2. The CDR3 spans 17 residues. With 5 bases clipped from V and 3 bases from J, the junction kept 14 bases outside the gene matches. CDR1 and CDR2 (germline): SEHNR, FQNEAQ (reference sequence). The CDR3 bases are TGTGCCAGCAGCCCCCTCTCCCGGGGCGGGGGGGTCTACGAGCAGTACTTC. Translation: CASSPLSRGGGVYEQYF. Full variable domain (remainder filled in from reference TRBV7-9 and TRBJ2-7): DTGVSQNPRHKITKRGQNVTFRCDPISEHNRLYWYRQTLGQGPEFLTYFQNEAQLEKSRLLSDRFSAERPKGSFSTLEIQRTEQGDSAMYLCASSPLSRGGGVYEQYFGPGTRLTVT.

This clonotype appeared a few times. This rearrangement joins TRBV20-1 to TRBJ2-1; 7 bases agree with TRBD2. From germline, CDR1 is DFQATT and CDR2 SNEGSKA (reference sequence). V lost 2 bases and J lost 6; bases outside the gene matches: 7. This CDR3 has 14 residues. DNA of the CDR3: TGCAGTGCTAGAATTCCGGGGAGGGTCAATGAGCAGTTCTTC. Protein sequence: CSARIPGRVNEQFF.

V is TRBV11-2 and J is TRBJ2-2; D may match TRBD1 or TRBD2 (6 bases each). CDR3 length: 15 amino acids. Germline V CDR1 and CDR2: SGHAT, FQNNGV. The ends were cut back, 3 bases at V and 4 bases at J, with 12 bases in the middle. The CDR3 nucleotides read TGTGCCAGCAGCTTTGGGGGGCTGACCACCGGGGAGCTGTTTTTT. Amino acid sequence: CASSFGGLTTGELFF.

This clonotype was counted many times. This rearrangement joins TRBV12-3 or TRBV12-4 to TRBJ2-3; the match to TRBD1 covers 10 bases. V dropped 6 bases and J dropped 3; count of bases not matched to a gene: 6. The CDR3 contains 15 residues. Written as DNA, the CDR3 is TGTGCCAGCAGATGGACAGGGGGGAGGACAGATACGCAGTATTTT. This encodes CASRWTGGRTDTQYF.

The sample holds a few counts of this clonotype. J is TRBJ2-7 and V is TRBV28, with D perhaps matching TRBD1 or TRBD2 (5 bases each). This CDR3 comprises 16 residues. V lost 4 bases and J lost 2, with 18 bases in between. Germline loops: CDR1 MDHEN, CDR2 SYDVKM. The CDR3 DNA reads as TGTGCCAGCAGTTCCCACCGGGACGGTTTTACCTACGAGCAGTACTTC. Residues: CASSSHRDGFTYEQYF.

This clonotype has a single count. This chain uses TRBV4-2 with TRBJ1-6; D gene unclear. There are 15 residues in the CDR3. Germline assignment: CDR1 LGHNA and CDR2 YNFKEQ. Trimming removed 3 bases at V and 6 bases at J, with 12 bases between. The CDR3 region has the DNA TGTGCCAGCAGCCATGAAACAGCGAGTAATTCACCCCTCCACTTT. Its protein product is CASSHETASNSPLHF.

This clonotype was picked up many times. This chain connects TRBV5-4 to TRBJ1-2, with unresolved D. Per germline, CDR1 SGHNT and CDR2 YYREEE (reference sequence). This CDR3 has 14 amino acids. Between the trimmed V and J ends, which lost 2 bases and 0 bases, there was a span of 8 bases. The CDR3 sequence: CASSFTDSNYGYTF. CDR3 sequence (DNA): TGTGCCAGCAGCTTTACGGACTCTAACTATGGCTACACCTTC.